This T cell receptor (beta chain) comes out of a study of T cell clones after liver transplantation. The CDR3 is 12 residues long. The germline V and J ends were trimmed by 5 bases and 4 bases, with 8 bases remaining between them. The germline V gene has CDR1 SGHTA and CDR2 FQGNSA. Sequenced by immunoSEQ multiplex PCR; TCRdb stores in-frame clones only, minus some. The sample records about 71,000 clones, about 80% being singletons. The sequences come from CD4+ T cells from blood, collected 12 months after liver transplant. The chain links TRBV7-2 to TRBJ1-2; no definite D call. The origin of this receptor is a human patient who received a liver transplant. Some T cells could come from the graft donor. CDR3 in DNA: TGTGCCAGCAGCCGAATCAGCTATGGCTACACCTTC. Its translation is CASSRISYGYTF.